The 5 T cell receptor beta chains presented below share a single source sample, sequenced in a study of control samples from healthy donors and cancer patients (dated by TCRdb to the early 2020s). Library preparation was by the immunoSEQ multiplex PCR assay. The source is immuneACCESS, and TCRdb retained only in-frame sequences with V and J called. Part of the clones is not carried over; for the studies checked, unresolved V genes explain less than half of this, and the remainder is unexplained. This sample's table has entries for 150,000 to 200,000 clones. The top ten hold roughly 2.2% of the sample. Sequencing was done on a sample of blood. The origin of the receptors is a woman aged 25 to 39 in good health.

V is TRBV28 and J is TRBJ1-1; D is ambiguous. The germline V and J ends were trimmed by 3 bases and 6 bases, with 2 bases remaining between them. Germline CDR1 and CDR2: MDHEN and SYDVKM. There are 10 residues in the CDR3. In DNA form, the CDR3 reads TGTGCCAGCAGTTTTTCTGAAGCTTTCTTT. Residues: CASSFSEAFF.

In DNA form, the CDR3 reads TGTGCCAGCAGCTTGTCCGGGCGCAATCAGCCCCAGCATTTT. Encoded protein: CASSLSGRNQPQHF. The chain combines TRBV5-6 with TRBJ1-5; no reliable D call. V was pared by 1 base and J by 2 bases, with 7 bases between. Germline V gene data show CDR1 as SGHDT and CDR2 as YYEEEE. The CDR3 is 14 amino acids.

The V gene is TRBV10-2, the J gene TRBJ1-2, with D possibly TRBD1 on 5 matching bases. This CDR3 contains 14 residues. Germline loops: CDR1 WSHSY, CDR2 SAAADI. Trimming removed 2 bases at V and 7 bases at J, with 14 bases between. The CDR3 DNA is TGCGCCAGCAGTGAGGATCGCCACCAGGGTGGCTACACCTTC. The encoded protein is CASSEDRHQGGYTF.

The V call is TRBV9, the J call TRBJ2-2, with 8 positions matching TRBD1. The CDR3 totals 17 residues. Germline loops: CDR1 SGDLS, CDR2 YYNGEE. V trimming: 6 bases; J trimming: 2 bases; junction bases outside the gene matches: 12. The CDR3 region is CASNLHTGGQNTGELFF. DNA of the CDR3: TGTGCCAGCAACTTACACACAGGGGGACAAAACACCGGGGAGCTGTTTTTT.

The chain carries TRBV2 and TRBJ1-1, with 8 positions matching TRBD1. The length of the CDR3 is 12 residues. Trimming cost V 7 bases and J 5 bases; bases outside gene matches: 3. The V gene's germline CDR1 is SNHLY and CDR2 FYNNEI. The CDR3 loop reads CASIYRGTEAFF. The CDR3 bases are TGTGCCAGCATATACAGGGGGACTGAAGCTTTCTTT.